Presented here are 10 T cell receptor beta chains from one specimen sequenced in a study of T cell clonotyping in hematopoietic cell transplantation. Sequencing was performed with immunoSEQ multiplex PCR; in TCRdb, only in-frame clones are kept and a portion is missing. The data contain under 10,000 clones, roughly 90% of them seen just once; the ten biggest clones take up 37%. The material sequenced was PBMCs, taken 180 days after allogeneic stem cell transplant. These receptors all come from a human patient who had an allogeneic stem cell transplant, so the T cells may come from the graft donor. The donor label of this sample is uncertain. Some clones in this sample may be carry-over from other donors' samples.

V and J are TRBV9 and TRBJ1-3; D is ambiguous. The CDR3 contains 16 residues. V lost 0 bases and J lost 3, with 13 bases in between. Germline lookup yields CDR1 SGDLS and CDR2 YYNGEE. This CDR3 reads CASSVGWALFGNTIYF. In nucleotides, the CDR3 is TGTGCCAGCAGCGTAGGGTGGGCTCTCTTTGGAAACACCATATATTTT.

V is TRBV6-6 and J is TRBJ1-1, with D uncertain. Germline V gives CDR1 MNHNY, CDR2 SVGAGI (reference sequence). The CDR3 consists of 11 residues. Trimming removed 8 bases at V and 4 bases at J, with 8 bases between. CDR3 sequence (DNA): TGTGCCAGCTCAGAGGGCACTGAAGCTTTCTTT. Protein: CASSEGTEAFF.

The V and J genes are TRBV29-1 and TRBJ2-7, with D perhaps matching TRBD2 (5 bases). The V end was cut by 8 bases, the J end by 0 bases, with 14 bases between. The CDR3 contains 13 residues. Germline V CDR1 and CDR2: SQVTM, ANQGSEA. This CDR3 reads CSFSSGSSYEQYF. The DNA for the CDR3 is TGCAGCTTTTCATCGGGAAGCTCCTACGAGCAGTACTTC.

CDR3 loop: CASSGPQRNTEAFF. The CDR3 nucleotides are TGTGCCAGCAGCGGGCCTCAACGGAACACTGAAGCTTTCTTT. V usage is TRBV5-6 and J usage is TRBJ1-1; D is ambiguous. The CDR3 length is 14 residues. Germline V lookup: CDR1 SGHDT, CDR2 YYEEEE. V shed 4 bases and J shed 1 base, with 11 bases lying between them. Supplemented by reference TRBV5-6 and TRBJ1-1, the full variable domain reads DAGVTQSPTHLIKTRGQQVTLRCSPKSGHDTVSWYQQALGQGPQFIFQYYEEEERQRGNFPDRFSGHQFPNYSSELNVNALLLGDSALYLCASSGPQRNTEAFFGQGTRLTVV.

In this sample, this clone turned up a few times. The CDR3, as DNA: TGTGCCATCAGTGCCGGTCTAGCGGGATACAATGAGCAGTTCTTC. Protein product: CAISAGLAGYNEQFF. V is TRBV10-3 and J is TRBJ2-1, with 9 bases matching TRBD2. CDR1 and CDR2 (germline): ENHRY, SYGVKD. CDR3 length: 15 amino acids. The trim removed 4 bases at V and 4 bases at J, leaving 5 bases unmatched.

The chain is built from TRBV7-2 and TRBJ2-2; D not certain. CDR1 is SGHTA, CDR2 FQGNSA, per germline. This CDR3 has 14 residues. Trimming left V 0 bases short and J 4 bases short, with 6 bases between. The CDR3 here is CASSLAGPTGELFF. CDR3 bases: TGTGCCAGCAGCTTAGCCGGGCCCACCGGGGAGCTGTTTTTT.

The chain carries TRBV2 and TRBJ2-7; TRBD2 aligns across 7 bases. V dropped 7 bases and J dropped 2; count of bases not matched to a gene: 8. This CDR3 contains 14 residues. Germline V gene data show CDR1 as SNHLY and CDR2 as FYNNEI. CDR3 sequence reads: CASISGERTYEQYF. The CDR3 nucleotides read TGTGCCAGCATAAGCGGGGAGAGAACCTACGAGCAGTACTTC.

In its sample, this clone was seen once. The chain joins TRBV5-5 to TRBJ1-1, with unresolved D. Germline loops: CDR1 SGHKS, CDR2 YYEKEE (reference sequence). Trimming took 2 bases from V and 3 from J, leaving 14 bases between them. This CDR3 is 15 amino acids long. The CDR3 is CASSLGPVGYTEAFF. The DNA for the CDR3 is TGTGCCAGCAGCTTAGGACCGGTTGGATACACTGAAGCTTTCTTT. The whole variable domain, remainder taken from reference TRBV5-5 and TRBJ1-1, is DAGVTQSPTHLIKTRGQQVTLRCSPISGHKSVSWYQQVLGQGPQFIFQYYEKEERGRGNFPDRFSARQFPNYSSELNVNALLLGDSALYLCASSLGPVGYTEAFFGQGTRLTVV.

The chain is built from TRBV11-2 and TRBJ1-2; 7 positions match TRBD1. The CDR3 is 17 residues long. Germline V gene data show CDR1 as SGHAT and CDR2 as FQNNGV. After removal of 5 bases from V and 0 bases from J, the junction contained 12 bases not matched to a gene. CDR3 sequence: CASSPRGGTEANYGYTF. As DNA, the CDR3 is TGTGCCAGCAGCCCGAGGGGCGGGACAGAAGCTAACTATGGCTACACCTTC.

This chain connects TRBV20-1 to TRBJ2-5; tentatively, D is TRBD2 (5 bases). V lost 0 bases and J 9 bases, leaving 8 bases between the germline ends. The CDR3 spans 11 residues. Germline V gives CDR1 DFQATT, CDR2 SNEGSKA (reference sequence). The CDR3 region is CSARDRTSQYF. The CDR3 coding sequence is TGCAGTGCTAGAGATCGGACTTCCCAGTACTTC.